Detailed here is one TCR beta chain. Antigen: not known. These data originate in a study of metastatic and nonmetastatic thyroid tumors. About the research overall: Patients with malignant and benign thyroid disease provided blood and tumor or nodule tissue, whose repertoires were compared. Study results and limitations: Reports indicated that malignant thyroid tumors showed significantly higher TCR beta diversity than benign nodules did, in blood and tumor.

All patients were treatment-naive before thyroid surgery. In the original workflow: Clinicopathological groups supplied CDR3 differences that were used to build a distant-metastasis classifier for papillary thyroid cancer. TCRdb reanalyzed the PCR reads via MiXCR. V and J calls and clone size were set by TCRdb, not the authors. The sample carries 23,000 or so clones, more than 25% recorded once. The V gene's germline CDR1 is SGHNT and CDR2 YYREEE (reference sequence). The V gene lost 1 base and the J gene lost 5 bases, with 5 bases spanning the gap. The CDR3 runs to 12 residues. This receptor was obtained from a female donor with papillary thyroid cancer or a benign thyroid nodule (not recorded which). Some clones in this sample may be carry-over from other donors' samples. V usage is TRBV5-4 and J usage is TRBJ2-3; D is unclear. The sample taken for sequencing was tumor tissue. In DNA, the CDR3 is TGTGCCAGCAGCTTGCAAGTAGATACGCAGTATTTT. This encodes CASSLQVDTQYF.